Listed below are T cell receptor beta chains from one sample, sequenced in a study of a mutant IDH1 vaccine in newly diagnosed glioma. These receptors' antigens are unknown. Sequencing used immunoSEQ multiplex PCR; TCRdb keeps in-frame clones, though not all of them. The sample lists about 77,000 clones; roughly 85% were seen once. Sequencing used PBMCs, obtained from a glioma patient whose treatment included an IDH1 peptide vaccine. The receptors derive from a woman aged 45-59 years with glioma. Each CDR3 is given with its conserved first and last residue. The D gene is left open where the match is weak. Size is omitted from some rows. Given values are once, few, many or a class for expanded clones.

V,J,size,D,DNA,CDR3
TRBV27,TRBJ1-6,-,-,TGTGCCAGCAGTTTAGAACAGGGTATAAGGAATTCACCCCTCCACTTT,CASSLEQGIRNSPLHF
TRBV28,TRBJ2-7,-,TRBD2,TGTGCCAGCAGTTTATATGTAACTAGCGGCTACGAGCAGTACTTC,CASSLYVTSGYEQYF
TRBV9,TRBJ2-6,-,-,TGTGCCAGCAGCGCTGACAGCTCTGGGGCCAACGTCCTGACTTTC,CASSADSSGANVLTF
TRBV28,TRBJ2-2,few,-,TGTGCCAGCAGGGGTAGGACCGGGGAGCTGTTTTTT,CASRGRTGELFF
TRBV25-1,TRBJ2-3,once,-,TGTGCCAGCAGTTGGGCGGCTAGCACAGATACGCAGTATTTT,CASSWAASTDTQYF
TRBV7-8,TRBJ2-1,-,TRBD2,TGTGCCAGCAGCCCCCAGACCTTAGCGGGACCCGCCTACAATGAGCAGTTCTTC,CASSPQTLAGPAYNEQFF
TRBV28,TRBJ2-1,-,TRBD1,TGTGCCAGCAGCTCGGACAGGGAGGTTGGCTACAATGAGCAGTTCTTC,CASSSDREVGYNEQFF
TRBV9,TRBJ2-1,-,-,TGTGCCAGCAGCACCCGTAGAGGGACTGCCGGAAGAGGTGAGCAGTTCTTC,CASSTRRGTAGRGEQFF
TRBV28,TRBJ1-2,-,-,TGTGCCAGCAGTTTAAGGGAAATAGGCTATGGCTACACCTTC,CASSLREIGYGYTF
TRBV11-2,TRBJ2-3,-,-,TGTGCCAGCACCTTCGGTCGGGGTGTGGATTTT,CASTFGRGVDF
TRBV2,TRBJ1-2,-,-,TGTGCCAGCGGTAGGGCGAACTATGGCTACACCTTC,CASGRANYGYTF
TRBV6-1,TRBJ2-7,-,TRBD2,TGTGCCAGCAGTGAAGTTGGTAGCGGGGGGACCTACGAGCAGTACTTC,CASSEVGSGGTYEQYF
TRBV7-2,TRBJ2-7,-,-,TGTGCCAGCAGCTTAGACCTAACTCTCGGAGACGAGCAGTACTTC,CASSLDLTLGDEQYF
TRBV5-8,TRBJ1-4,-,TRBD1,TGTGCCAGCAGCTTGGGACAGGGCCGGAATGAAAAACTGTTTTTT,CASSLGQGRNEKLFF
TRBV27,TRBJ2-1,once,-,TGTGCCAGCAGTTTTGGCAGGGCGGCGGGTGATGAGCAGTTCTTC,CASSFGRAAGDEQFF
TRBV6-5,TRBJ2-7,-,TRBD2,TGTGCCAGCACCCCGACTAGCGGGAGCGTGAACGAGCAGTACTTC,CASTPTSGSVNEQYF
TRBV5-1,TRBJ2-1,-,-,TGCGCCAGCAGCATTGGAGGGGGCTCGGGGAATGAGCAGTTCTTC,CASSIGGGSGNEQFF
TRBV5-1,TRBJ2-1,-,-,TGCGCCAGCGCGGGAACGGTGCTATACAATGAGCAGTTCTTC,CASAGTVLYNEQFF
TRBV19,TRBJ1-5,-,-,TGTGCCAGTAGCATACCGGGACGACCTGATCAGCCCCAGCATTTT,CASSIPGRPDQPQHF
TRBV7-3,TRBJ1-4,-,-,TGTGCCAGCAGCATAACACCTAATGAAAAACTGTTTTTT,CASSITPNEKLFF
TRBV7-8,TRBJ2-1,-,TRBD2,TGTGCCAGCAGCTCGGGACTAGCGGGACTATACAATGAGCAGTTCTTC,CASSSGLAGLYNEQFF
TRBV2,TRBJ2-7,-,TRBD2,TGTGCCAGCAGAGCCGGGACTAGCGGGCTAACCTACGAGCAGTACTTC,CASRAGTSGLTYEQYF
TRBV5-8,TRBJ2-7,-,TRBD2,TGTGCCAGCAGCTTGGCCTGTGTCAGCGGGAGCTGCGAGCAGTACTTC,CASSLACVSGSCEQYF
TRBV28,TRBJ2-5,-,TRBD1,TGTGCCAGCAGTGGGGGGGGACAGGGGCAAGAGACCCAGTACTTC,CASSGGGQGQETQYF
TRBV7-9,TRBJ2-5,-,-,TGTGCCAGCAGCTCCGCTCCGGGGAGGGGGGACCAAGAGACCCAGTACTTC,CASSSAPGRGDQETQYF
TRBV11-2,TRBJ1-2,once,-,TGTGCCAGCAGCTTAGATCGACCGGGGACCTATGGCTACACCTTC,CASSLDRPGTYGYTF
TRBV10-1,TRBJ2-1,-,TRBD2,TGCGCCAGCAGTGAGTCGGCTAGCGGGCTCTACAATGAGCAGTTCTTC,CASSESASGLYNEQFF
TRBV6-5,TRBJ2-5,once,-,TGTGCCAGCAGCGGGTACCAAGAGACCCAGTACTTC,CASSGYQETQYF
TRBV19,TRBJ1-2,-,TRBD1,TGTGCCAGTAGTATCGACAGGGGGCCGTCCTATGGCTACACCTTC,CASSIDRGPSYGYTF